This TCR beta chain was found in a study of PD-1 blockade in classical Hodgkin lymphoma. Notes on the study in general: Relapsed/refractory patients reportedly had the lowest baseline TCR diversity, below newly diagnosed patients, who were below healthy donors. After ASCT, patients who started nivolumab under 1 year later were excluded. CD4+ but not CD8+ TCR diversity rose significantly by C4D1. Similar baseline diversity was found in complete responders and newly diagnosed patients.

Data came from immunoSEQ multiplex PCR; TCRdb stores just in-frame clones and leaves some out. The sample consists of 55,000 to 80,000 clones, approximately 88% of them appearing once. The CDR3 is 12 amino acids. Trimming took off 1 base at V and 8 bases at J, with 6 bases between the two ends. The germline CDR1 and CDR2 sequences are SEHNR and FQNEAQ (reference sequence). Comment on this clone: Its specificity is not known.

Every single patient, without exception, relapsed after autologous stem cell transplantation, and brentuximab vedotin exposure varied. Source: peripheral blood mononuclear cells (PBMCs), taken at baseline. The V and J genes are TRBV7-9 and TRBJ2-1; D is uncertain. This receptor was identified in a human donor with classical Hodgkin lymphoma. The CDR3 loop is CASSLVLYEQFF. As DNA, the CDR3 is TGTGCCAGCAGCTTAGTCCTTTATGAGCAGTTCTTC.